This T cell receptor beta chain derives from a study of shared clonotypes between healthy human individuals. General observations from the study: With a few donors compared, approximately 5% of naive CD4 clonotypes were shared.

With respect to this clone: Its antigen is not known.

Assay execution proceeded at the deep level. Several immunoSEQ plates received, in even portions, the genomic DNA of each subset. Assay: immunoSEQ multiplex PCR; the TCRdb copy retains only in-frame clones and omits some. The table records some 1 million clones, about 80% of them present only once. Germline CDR1 reads MNHEY; CDR2 reads SMNVEV (reference sequence). Trimming took off 8 bases at V and 5 bases at J, with 13 bases between the two ends. CDR3 length: 14 residues. The gene calls are TRBV27 and TRBJ1-6; possible D gene TRBD1, 5 bases. The sequence came from a man between 18 and 35 years old in good health. Sequencing was done on a sample of memory CD4+ T cells sorted from blood. Noted subset: CD45RA-negative fraction. The CDR3 nucleotides read TGTGCCAGCCGGGCAGGGTTTGATAATTCACCCCTCCACTTT. Translation: CASRAGFDNSPLHF.